These 9 T cell receptor beta chains share one sample of origin, sequenced in a study of control samples from healthy donors and cancer patients. Sequencing used immunoSEQ multiplex PCR; TCRdb keeps in-frame clones, though not all of them. The repertoire includes roughly 80,000 clones, roughly 89% of them detected once, and 1.9% sits in the top ten. The material sequenced was PBMCs. Receptors originate from a woman aged 55-75 years with head and neck cancer.

V usage is TRBV15 and J usage is TRBJ1-2; D is ambiguous. V lost 5 bases, J lost 2 bases, and 6 bases lay in between. This CDR3 has 12 residues. Germline V gives CDR1 LNHNV, CDR2 YYDKDF (reference sequence). The CDR3 sequence is CATSETNYGYTF. The CDR3 DNA reads as TGTGCCACCAGCGAGACCAACTATGGCTACACCTTC. Full variable domain (remainder filled in from reference TRBV15 and TRBJ1-2): DAMVIQNPRYQVTQFGKPVTLSCSQTLNHNVMYWYQQKSSQAPKLLFHYYDKDFNNEADTPDNFQSRRPNTSFCFLDIRSPGLGDTAMYLCATSETNYGYTFGSGTRLTVV.

V usage is TRBV4-3 and J usage is TRBJ2-5; 14 bases align to TRBD2. CDR1 and CDR2 (germline): LGHNA, YSLEER. The CDR3 loop spans 15 amino acids. Trimming cost V 6 bases and J 4 bases; bases outside gene matches: 4. CDR3 nucleotide sequence: TGCGCCAGCAGGAGGGGACTAGCGGGAGTAGAGACCCAGTACTTC. Translating it yields CASRRGLAGVETQYF.

V usage is TRBV3-1 (or the pseudogene TRBV3-2) and J usage is TRBJ2-3; TRBD2 agrees at 10 bases. V shed 7 bases, J shed 7 bases, and the junction held 5 bases outside the gene matches. CDR3 length: 13 residues. Germline CDR1 reads LGHDT; CDR2 reads YNNKEL (reference sequence). Written as DNA, the CDR3 is TGTGCCAGCACTCTAGCGGGAGTTAATACGCAGTATTTT. Translation: CASTLAGVNTQYF.

The table lists this clone with a count of one. The CDR3 here is CSGPGTRGWGGGETQYF. The CDR3 DNA reads as TGCAGCGGCCCCGGGACTAGGGGGTGGGGGGGCGGTGAGACCCAGTACTTC. V and J are TRBV29-1 and TRBJ2-5; 8 nucleotides match TRBD2. The trim removed 7 bases at V and 5 bases at J, leaving 21 bases unmatched. CDR3 length: 17 amino acids. Germline CDR1 SQVTM, CDR2 ANQGSEA.

The rearrangement links TRBV30 to TRBJ2-2; D not resolved. The V end lost 2 bases, the J end lost 4 bases, and 5 bases lay between the germline ends. The CDR3 spans 12 residues. Germline V gene lookup returns CDR1 GTSNPN and CDR2 SVGIG (reference sequence). The CDR3 DNA reads TGTGCCTGGAGTATTCTCACCGGGGAGCTGTTTTTT. As protein: CAWSILTGELFF.

The rearrangement uses TRBV20-1 and TRBJ2-1; TRBD2 is a possible D gene (5 bases). Germline V gene data show CDR1 as DFQATT and CDR2 as SNEGSKA (reference sequence). Deletions cut 3 bases from V and 5 bases from J, with 5 bases between. CDR3 length: 11 amino acids. The CDR3 nucleotides are TGCAGTGCTAGGAGGGACAATGAGCAGTTCTTC. Its translation is CSARRDNEQFF.

The rearrangement uses TRBV7-9 and TRBJ2-7; the D is unclear. The CDR3 is made up of 13 amino acids. The V and J ends lost 2 bases and 6 bases respectively, with 11 bases between them. The germline gives CDR1 SEHNR, CDR2 FQNEAQ (reference sequence). CDR3 bases: TGTGCCAGCAGCTTAATATCGGCCGCCGAGCAGTACTTC. This gives the protein CASSLISAAEQYF.

The rearrangement joins TRBV11-2 to TRBJ2-7; tentative D call: TRBD2 (5 bases). CDR3 size: 15 residues. V dropped 5 bases and J dropped 0 bases, with 14 bases sitting between them. The germline gives CDR1 SGHAT, CDR2 FQNNGV. Here the CDR3 DNA reads TGTGCCAGCAGCGCCGGACTGGCTAGCTCCTACGAGCAGTACTTC. Encoded protein: CASSAGLASSYEQYF.

The chain joins TRBV11-2 to TRBJ2-5; 8 positions agree with TRBD2. CDR3 length: 16 residues. Germline V gene sequence: CDR1 SGHAT, CDR2 FQNNGV. Germline trimming cut 1 base from V and 5 bases from J; bases unmatched to any gene: 9. CDR3 nucleotide sequence: TGTGCCAGCAGCTTAGCGGGAGGGACCTCCGTTGAGACCCAGTACTTC. Amino acid sequence: CASSLAGGTSVETQYF.